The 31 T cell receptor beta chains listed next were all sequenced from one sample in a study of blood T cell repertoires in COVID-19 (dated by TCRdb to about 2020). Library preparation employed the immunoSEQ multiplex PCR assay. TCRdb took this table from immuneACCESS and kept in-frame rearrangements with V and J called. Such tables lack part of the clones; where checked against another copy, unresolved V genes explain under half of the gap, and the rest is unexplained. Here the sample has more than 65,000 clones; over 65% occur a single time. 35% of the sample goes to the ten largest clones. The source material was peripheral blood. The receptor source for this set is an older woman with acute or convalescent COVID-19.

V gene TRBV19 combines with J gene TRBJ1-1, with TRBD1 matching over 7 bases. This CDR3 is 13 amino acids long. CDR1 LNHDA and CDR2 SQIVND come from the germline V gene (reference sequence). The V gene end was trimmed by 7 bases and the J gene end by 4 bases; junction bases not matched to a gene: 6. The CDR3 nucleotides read TGTGCCAGTAAACAGGGGAGTCGCACTGAAGCTTTCTTT. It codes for CASKQGSRTEAFF.

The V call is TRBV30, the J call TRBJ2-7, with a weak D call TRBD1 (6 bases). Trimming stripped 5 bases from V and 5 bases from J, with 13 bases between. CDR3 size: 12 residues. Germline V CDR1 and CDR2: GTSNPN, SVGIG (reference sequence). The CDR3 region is CAWEQGSHEQYF. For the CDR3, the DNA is TGTGCCTGGGAACAGGGTTCCCACGAGCAGTACTTC.

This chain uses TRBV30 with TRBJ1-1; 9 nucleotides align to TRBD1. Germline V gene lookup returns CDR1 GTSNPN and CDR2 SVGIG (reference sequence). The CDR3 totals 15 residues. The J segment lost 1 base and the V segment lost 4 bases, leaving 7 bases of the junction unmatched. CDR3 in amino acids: CAWIPTGGPNTEAFF. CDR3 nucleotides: TGTGCCTGGATCCCGACAGGGGGGCCGAACACTGAAGCTTTCTTT.

CDR3 DNA: TGTGCCAGCAGTGAAACCCCGAGACAGGGGGATGGCTACACCTTC. This codes for CASSETPRQGDGYTF. This rearrangement joins TRBV6-1 to TRBJ1-2; 9 bases are a match to TRBD1. This CDR3 contains 15 residues. CDR1 is MNHNS and CDR2 is SASEGT in the germline V gene. Losses at the gene ends were 2 bases for V and 6 bases for J; bases not matched to a gene: 7.

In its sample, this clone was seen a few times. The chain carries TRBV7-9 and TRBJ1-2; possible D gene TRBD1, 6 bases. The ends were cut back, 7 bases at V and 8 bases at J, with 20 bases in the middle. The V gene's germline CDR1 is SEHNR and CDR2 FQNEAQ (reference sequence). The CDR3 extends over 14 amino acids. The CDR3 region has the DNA TGTGCCAGCACCTCGATGGCGGGGGGCAAGGGCTACACCTTC. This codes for CASTSMAGGKGYTF.

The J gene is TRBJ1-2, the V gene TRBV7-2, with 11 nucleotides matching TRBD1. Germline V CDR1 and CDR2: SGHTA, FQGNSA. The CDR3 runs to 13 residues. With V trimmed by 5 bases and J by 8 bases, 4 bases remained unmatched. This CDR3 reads CASSLDRGLGYTF. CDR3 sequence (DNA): TGTGCCAGCAGCCTGGACAGGGGGCTGGGCTACACCTTC.

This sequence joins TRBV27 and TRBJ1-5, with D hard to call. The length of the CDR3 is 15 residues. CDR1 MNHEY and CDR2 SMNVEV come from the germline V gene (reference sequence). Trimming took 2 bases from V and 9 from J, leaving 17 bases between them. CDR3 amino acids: CASSLGQSVTWPQHF. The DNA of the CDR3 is TGTGCCAGCAGTTTAGGCCAATCGGTGACTTGGCCCCAGCATTTT.

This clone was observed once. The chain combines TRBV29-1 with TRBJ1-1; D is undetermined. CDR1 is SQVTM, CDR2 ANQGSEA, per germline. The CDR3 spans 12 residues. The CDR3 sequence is CSWEGRRAEAFF. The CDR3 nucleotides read TGCAGTTGGGAGGGAAGGAGGGCTGAAGCTTTCTTT.

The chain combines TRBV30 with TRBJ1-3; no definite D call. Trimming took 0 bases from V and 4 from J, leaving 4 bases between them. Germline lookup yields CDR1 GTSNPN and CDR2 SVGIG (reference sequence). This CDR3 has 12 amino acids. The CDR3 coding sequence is TGTGCCTGGAGTGTATCGGGAAACACCATATATTTT. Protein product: CAWSVSGNTIYF.

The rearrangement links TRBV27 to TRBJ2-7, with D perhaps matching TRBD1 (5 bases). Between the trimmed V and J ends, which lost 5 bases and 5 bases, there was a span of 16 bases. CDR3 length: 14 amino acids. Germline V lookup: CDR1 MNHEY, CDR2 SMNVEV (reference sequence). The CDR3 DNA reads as TGTGCCAGCAGTCCCGGACACCCTAGGGACGAGCAGTACTTC. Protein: CASSPGHPRDEQYF.

CDR3 protein: CASSPYGGYGYTF. CDR3 bases: TGTGCCAGCAGCCCCTATGGAGGGTATGGCTACACCTTC. The rearrangement joins TRBV28 to TRBJ1-2; D uncertain. Germline CDR1 and CDR2: MDHEN and SYDVKM. The V gene lost 6 bases and the J gene lost 5 bases, with 13 bases spanning the gap. This CDR3 is built from 13 residues.

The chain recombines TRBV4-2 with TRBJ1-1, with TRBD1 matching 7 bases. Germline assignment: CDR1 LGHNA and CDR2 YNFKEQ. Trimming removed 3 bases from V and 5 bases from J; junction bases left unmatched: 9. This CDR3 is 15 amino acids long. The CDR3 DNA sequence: TGTGCCAGCAGCCACGCCTCGACAGGGAGAACTGAAGCTTTCTTT. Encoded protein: CASSHASTGRTEAFF.

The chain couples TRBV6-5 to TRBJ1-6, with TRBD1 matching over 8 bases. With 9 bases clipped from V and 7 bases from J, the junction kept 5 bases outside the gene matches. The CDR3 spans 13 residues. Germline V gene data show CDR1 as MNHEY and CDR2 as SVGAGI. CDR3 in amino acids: CASGQGKNSPLHF. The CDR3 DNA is TGTGCCAGTGGACAGGGAAAGAATTCACCCCTCCACTTT.

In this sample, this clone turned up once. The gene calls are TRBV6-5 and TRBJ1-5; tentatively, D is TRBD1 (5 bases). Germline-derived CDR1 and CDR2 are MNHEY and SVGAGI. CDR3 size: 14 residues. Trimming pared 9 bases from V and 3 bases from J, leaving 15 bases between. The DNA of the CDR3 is TGTGCCAGTAAGACAGTCCCAAACAATCAGCCCCAGCATTTT. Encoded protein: CASKTVPNNQPQHF.

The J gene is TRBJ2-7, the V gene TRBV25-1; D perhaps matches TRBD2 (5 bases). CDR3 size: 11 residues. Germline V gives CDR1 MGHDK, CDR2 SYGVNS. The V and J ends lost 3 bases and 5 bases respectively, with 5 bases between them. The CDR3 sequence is CASSERDEQYF. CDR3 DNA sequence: TGTGCCAGCAGTGAGAGGGACGAGCAGTACTTC.

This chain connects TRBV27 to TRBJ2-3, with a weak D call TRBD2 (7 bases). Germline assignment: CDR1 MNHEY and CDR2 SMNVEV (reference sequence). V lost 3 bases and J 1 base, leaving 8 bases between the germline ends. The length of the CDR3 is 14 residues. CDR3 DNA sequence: TGTGCCAGCAGTTTGCGGGGGCGCACAGATACGCAGTATTTT. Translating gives CASSLRGRTDTQYF.

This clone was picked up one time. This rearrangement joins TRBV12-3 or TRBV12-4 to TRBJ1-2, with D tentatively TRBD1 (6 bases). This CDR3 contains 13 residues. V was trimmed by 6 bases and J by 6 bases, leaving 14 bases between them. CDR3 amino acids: CASREGGLNGYTF. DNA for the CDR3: TGTGCCAGCAGGGAGGGGGGGTTAAATGGCTACACCTTC.

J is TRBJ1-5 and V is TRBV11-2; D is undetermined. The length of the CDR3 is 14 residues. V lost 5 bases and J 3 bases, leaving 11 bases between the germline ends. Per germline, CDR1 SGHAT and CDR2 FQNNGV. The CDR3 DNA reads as TGTGCCAGCAGCCCCCCGAGGATCAATCAGCCCCAGCATTTT. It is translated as CASSPPRINQPQHF.

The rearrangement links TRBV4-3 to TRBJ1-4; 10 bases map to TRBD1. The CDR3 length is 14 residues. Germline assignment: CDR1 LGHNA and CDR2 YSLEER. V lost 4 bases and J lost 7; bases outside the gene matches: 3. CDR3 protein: CASSPGTGVEKLFF. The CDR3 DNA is TGCGCCAGCAGCCCCGGGACAGGGGTTGAAAAACTGTTTTTT.

The CDR3 nucleotides are TGTGCCAGCAGCCCTCGAACAGGGCTCGAGCAGTACTTC. Its protein is CASSPRTGLEQYF. The genes are TRBV7-8 and TRBJ2-7; tentative D call: TRBD1 (6 bases). V was pared by 5 bases and J by 6 bases, with 14 bases between. The length of the CDR3 is 13 residues. Germline loops: CDR1 SGHVS, CDR2 FQNEAQ.

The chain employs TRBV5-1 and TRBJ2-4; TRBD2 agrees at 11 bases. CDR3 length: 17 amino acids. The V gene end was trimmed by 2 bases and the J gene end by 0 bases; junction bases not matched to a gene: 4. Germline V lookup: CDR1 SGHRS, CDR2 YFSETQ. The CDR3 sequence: CASSFSSGGPAKNIQYF. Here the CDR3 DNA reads TGCGCCAGCAGCTTCTCTAGCGGGGGGCCAGCCAAAAACATTCAGTACTTC.

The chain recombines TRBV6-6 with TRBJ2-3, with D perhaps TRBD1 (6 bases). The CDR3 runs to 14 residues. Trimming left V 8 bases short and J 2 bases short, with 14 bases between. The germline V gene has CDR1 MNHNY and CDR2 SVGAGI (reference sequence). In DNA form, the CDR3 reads TGTGCCAGCGGCCCCGGACAGCTCACAGATACGCAGTATTTT. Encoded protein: CASGPGQLTDTQYF.

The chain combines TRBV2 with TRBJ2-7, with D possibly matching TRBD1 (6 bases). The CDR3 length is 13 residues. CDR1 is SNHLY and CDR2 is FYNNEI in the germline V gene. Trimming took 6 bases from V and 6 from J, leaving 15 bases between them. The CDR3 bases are TGTGCCAGCAGCCTTGGGACATTGGGCGAGCAGTACTTC. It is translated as CASSLGTLGEQYF.

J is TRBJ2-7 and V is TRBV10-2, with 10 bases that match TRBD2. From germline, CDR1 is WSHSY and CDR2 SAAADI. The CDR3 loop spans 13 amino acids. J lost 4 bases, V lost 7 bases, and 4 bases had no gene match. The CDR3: CASTSGREYEQYF. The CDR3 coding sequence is TGCGCCAGCACGAGCGGGAGGGAATACGAGCAGTACTTC.

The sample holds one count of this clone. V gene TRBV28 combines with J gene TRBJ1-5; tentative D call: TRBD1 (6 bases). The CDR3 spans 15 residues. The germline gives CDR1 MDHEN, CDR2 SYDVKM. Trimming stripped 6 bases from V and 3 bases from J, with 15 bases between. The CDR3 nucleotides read TGTGCCAGCAGGGACGGGGGGCTTAACAATCAGCCCCAGCATTTT. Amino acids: CASRDGGLNNQPQHF.

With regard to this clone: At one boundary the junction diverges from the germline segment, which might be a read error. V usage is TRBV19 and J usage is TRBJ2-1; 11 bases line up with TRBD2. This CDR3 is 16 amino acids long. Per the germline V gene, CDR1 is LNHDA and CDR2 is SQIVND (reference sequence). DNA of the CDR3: TGTGCCAGTAGTTCAAGACTAGCGGGAACCTACAATGAGGAGTTCTTC. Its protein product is CASSSRLAGTYNEEFF.

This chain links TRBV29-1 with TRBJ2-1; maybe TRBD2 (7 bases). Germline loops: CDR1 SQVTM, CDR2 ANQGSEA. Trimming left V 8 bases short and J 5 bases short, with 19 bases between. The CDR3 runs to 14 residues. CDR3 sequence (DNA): TGCAGCTCAAGGGGGAGGGGAAGGGACAATGAGCAGTTCTTC. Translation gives CSSRGRGRDNEQFF.

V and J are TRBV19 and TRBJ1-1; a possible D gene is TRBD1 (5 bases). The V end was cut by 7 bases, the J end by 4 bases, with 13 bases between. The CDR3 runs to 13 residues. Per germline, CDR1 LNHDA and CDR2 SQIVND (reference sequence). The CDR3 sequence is CASKIGGGTEAFF. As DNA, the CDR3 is TGTGCCAGTAAGATTGGGGGGGGCACTGAAGCTTTCTTT.

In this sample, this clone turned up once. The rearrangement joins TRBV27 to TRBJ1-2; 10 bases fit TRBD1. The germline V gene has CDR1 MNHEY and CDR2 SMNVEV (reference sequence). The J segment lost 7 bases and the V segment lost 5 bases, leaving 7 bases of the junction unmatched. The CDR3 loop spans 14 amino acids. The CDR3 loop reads CASSPGTGVGGYTF. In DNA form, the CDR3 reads TGTGCCAGCAGTCCCGGGACAGGGGTGGGTGGCTACACCTTC.

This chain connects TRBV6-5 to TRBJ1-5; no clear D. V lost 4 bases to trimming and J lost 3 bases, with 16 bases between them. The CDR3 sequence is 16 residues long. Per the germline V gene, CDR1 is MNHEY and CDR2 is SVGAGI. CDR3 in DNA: TGTGCCAGCAGTTCCTCCAGTGTAATTAACAATCAGCCCCAGCATTTT. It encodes CASSSSSVINNQPQHF.

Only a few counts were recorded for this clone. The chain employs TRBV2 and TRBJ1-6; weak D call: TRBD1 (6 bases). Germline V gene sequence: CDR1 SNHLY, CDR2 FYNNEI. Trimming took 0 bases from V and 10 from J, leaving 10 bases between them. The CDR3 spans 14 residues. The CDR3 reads CASSEAGTSSPLHF. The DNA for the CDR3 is TGTGCCAGCAGTGAAGCCGGGACAAGCTCACCCCTCCACTTT.